This T cell receptor (beta chain) is from a study of blood T cell repertoires in COVID-19. Overall study context: Material from acute and convalescent COVID-19 was sourced from the United States, Italy and Spain. The analysed material was cDNA or gDNA that came from T cells, B-cell-depleted T cells, or PBMCs.

In the study's own analysis: Nucleated cell counts were estimated from reference gene primer amplification. Clones were read by immunoSEQ multiplex PCR, and TCRdb kept only the in-frame ones, dropping some. Clone size and V and J calls were adopted from that table, with D and trimming inferred from the DNA. The top ten hold around 3.7% of the sample, which has about 290,000 clones, 85% seen once. The CDR3 loop spans 14 amino acids. The ends lost 10 bases at V and 8 bases at J; junction bases unmatched: 13. CDR1 is ENHRY, CDR2 SYGVKD, per germline. The sequencing sample was made of peripheral blood. The chain has TRBV10-3 and TRBJ2-1; 8 bases are a match to TRBD1. The sequence was collected from a woman in her forties or fifties with active or convalescent COVID-19. CDR3 DNA: TGTGCCACCGCACGGGCAGGGGGCAGTTATGAGCAGTTCTTC. It is translated as CATARAGGSYEQFF.